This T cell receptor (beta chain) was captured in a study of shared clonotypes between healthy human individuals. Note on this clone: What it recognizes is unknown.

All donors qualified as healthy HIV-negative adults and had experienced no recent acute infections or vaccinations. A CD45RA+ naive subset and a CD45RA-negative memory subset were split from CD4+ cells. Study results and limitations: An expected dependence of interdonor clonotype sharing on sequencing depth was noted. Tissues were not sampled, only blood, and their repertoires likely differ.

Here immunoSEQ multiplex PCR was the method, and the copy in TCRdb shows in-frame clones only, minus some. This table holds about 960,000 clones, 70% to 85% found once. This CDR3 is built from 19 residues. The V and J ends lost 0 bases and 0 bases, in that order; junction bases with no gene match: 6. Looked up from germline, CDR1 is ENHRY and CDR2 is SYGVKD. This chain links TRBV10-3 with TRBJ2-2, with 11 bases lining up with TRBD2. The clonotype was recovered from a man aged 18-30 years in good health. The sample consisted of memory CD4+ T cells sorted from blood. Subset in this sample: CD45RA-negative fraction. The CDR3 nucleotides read TGTGCCATCAGTGAGTCGGGGACTAGCGGCAGTTCGAACACCGGGGAGCTGTTTTTT. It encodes CAISESGTSGSSNTGELFF.